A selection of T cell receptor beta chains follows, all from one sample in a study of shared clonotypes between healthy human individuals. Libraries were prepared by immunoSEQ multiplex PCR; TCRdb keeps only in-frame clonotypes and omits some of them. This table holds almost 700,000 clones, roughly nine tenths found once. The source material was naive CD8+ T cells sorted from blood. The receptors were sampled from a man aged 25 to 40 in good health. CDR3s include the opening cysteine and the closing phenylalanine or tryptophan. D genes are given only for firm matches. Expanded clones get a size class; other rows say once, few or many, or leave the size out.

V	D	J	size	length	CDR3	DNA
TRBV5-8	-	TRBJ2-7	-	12	CASSYDYYEQYF	TGTGCCAGCAGCTACGACTACTACGAGCAGTACTTC
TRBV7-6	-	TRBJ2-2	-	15	CASSSPGGQTGELFF	TGTGCCAGCAGCTCACCAGGGGGGCAGACCGGGGAGCTGTTTTTT
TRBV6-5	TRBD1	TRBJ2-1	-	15	CASSTDRGSYNEQFF	TGTGCCAGCAGTACGGACAGGGGCTCCTACAATGAGCAGTTCTTC
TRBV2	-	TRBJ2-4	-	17	CASSDPLRGSSKNIQYF	TGTGCCAGCAGTGACCCCCTCCGGGGCAGCTCCAAAAACATTCAGTACTTC
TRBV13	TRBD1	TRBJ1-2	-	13	CASNREKGAGYTF	TGTGCCAGCAACAGAGAGAAGGGGGCTGGCTACACCTTC
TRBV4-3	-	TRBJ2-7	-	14	CASSVGFGTYEQYF	TGCGCCAGTAGCGTCGGGTTTGGGACCTACGAGCAGTACTTC
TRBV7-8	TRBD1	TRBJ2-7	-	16	CASSPSRDRGPYEQYF	TGTGCCAGCAGCCCTTCGAGGGACAGGGGGCCCTACGAGCAGTACTTC
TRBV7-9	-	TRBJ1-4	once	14	CASSPRAANEKLFF	TGTGCCAGCAGCCCCCGGGCCGCTAATGAAAAACTGTTTTTT
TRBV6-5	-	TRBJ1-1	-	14	CASSARDPYTEAFF	TGTGCCAGCAGTGCCAGGGATCCGTACACTGAAGCTTTCTTT
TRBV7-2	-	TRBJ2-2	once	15	CASSLGRANTGELFF	TGTGCCAGCAGCTTAGGTCGGGCGAACACCGGGGAGCTGTTTTTT
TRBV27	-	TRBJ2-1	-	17	CASSTSRGTDSYNEQFF	TGTGCCAGCAGTACATCCCGCGGGACAGACTCCTACAATGAGCAGTTCTTC
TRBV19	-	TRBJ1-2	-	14	CASTPFTGNYGYTF	TGTGCCAGTACCCCCTTTACGGGAAACTATGGCTACACCTTC
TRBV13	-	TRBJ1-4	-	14	CASSLGGAMEKLFF	TGTGCCAGCAGCCTAGGGGGGGCGATGGAAAAACTGTTTTTT
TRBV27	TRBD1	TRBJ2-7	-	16	CASSLTGTAFSYEQYF	TGTGCCAGCAGTCTTACCGGGACAGCCTTCTCCTACGAGCAGTACTTC
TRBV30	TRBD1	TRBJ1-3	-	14	CAWSVDRVGNTIYF	TGTGCCTGGAGTGTGGACAGGGTTGGAAACACCATATATTTT
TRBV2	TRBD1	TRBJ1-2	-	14	CASVPGQGSYGYTF	TGTGCCAGCGTCCCGGGACAGGGGAGCTATGGCTACACCTTC
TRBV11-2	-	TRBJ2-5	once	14	CASSPPGWQETQYF	TGTGCCAGCAGCCCTCCAGGGTGGCAAGAGACCCAGTACTTC
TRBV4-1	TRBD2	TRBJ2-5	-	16	CASSPLSSGNQETQYF	TGCGCCAGCAGCCCTTTGTCTAGCGGGAACCAAGAGACCCAGTACTTC
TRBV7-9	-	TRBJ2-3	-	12	CASSLYEDTQYF	TGTGCCAGCAGCTTGTACGAAGATACGCAGTATTTT
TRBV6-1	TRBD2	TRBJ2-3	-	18	CASSEFSGGTSRTDTQYF	TGTGCCAGCAGTGAATTTTCGGGAGGCACCTCGAGGACAGATACGCAGTATTTT
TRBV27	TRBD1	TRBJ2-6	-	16	CASGQGVFSGANVLTF	TGTGCCAGCGGACAGGGGGTCTTCTCTGGGGCCAACGTCCTGACTTTC
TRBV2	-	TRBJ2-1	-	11	CASRTYNEQFF	TGTGCCAGCAGGACGTACAATGAGCAGTTCTTC
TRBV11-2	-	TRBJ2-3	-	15	CASSLGLGGLDTQYF	TGTGCCAGCAGCTTAGGCCTAGGGGGGCTCGATACGCAGTATTTT
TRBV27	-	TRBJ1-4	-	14	CASSLAPTNEKLFF	TGTGCCAGCAGTTTAGCCCCAACCAATGAAAAACTGTTTTTT
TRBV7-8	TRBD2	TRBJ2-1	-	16	CASSLGSGTAYNEQFF	TGTGCCAGCAGCTTAGGTAGCGGGACGGCCTACAATGAGCAGTTCTTC
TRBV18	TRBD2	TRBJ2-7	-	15	CASSPRELADYEQYF	TGTGCCAGCTCACCACGCGAACTAGCGGACTACGAGCAGTACTTC
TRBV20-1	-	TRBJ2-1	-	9	CSAGPEQFF	TGCAGTGCAGGACCAGAGCAGTTCTTC
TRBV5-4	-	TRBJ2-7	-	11	CASFLNGEQYF	TGTGCCAGCTTTCTAAATGGCGAGCAGTACTTC
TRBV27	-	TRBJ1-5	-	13	CASSLRGNQPQHF	TGTGCCAGCAGTTTGAGGGGCAATCAGCCCCAGCATTTT
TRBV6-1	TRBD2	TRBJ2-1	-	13	CASSLGTSGSLIF	TGTGCCAGCAGTTTAGGGACTAGCGGGAGTTTGATCTTC
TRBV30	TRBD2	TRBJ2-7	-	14	CAWSFYGGRYEQYF	TGTGCCTGGAGTTTTTACGGCGGGAGGTACGAGCAGTACTTC
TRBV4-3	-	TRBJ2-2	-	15	CASSQPAAATGELFF	TGCGCCAGCAGCCAGCCGGCAGCCGCCACCGGGGAGCTGTTTTTT
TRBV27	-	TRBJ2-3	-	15	CASSLSLDTTDTQYF	TGTGCCAGCAGTTTATCACTAGATACTACAGATACGCAGTATTTT
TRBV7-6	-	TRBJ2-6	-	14	CASEDSSGANVLTF	TGTGCCAGCGAAGACAGCTCTGGGGCCAACGTCCTGACTTTC
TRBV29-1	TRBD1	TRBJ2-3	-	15	CSVEDRVSGTDTQYF	TGCAGCGTCGAGGACAGGGTTTCGGGCACAGATACGCAGTATTTT
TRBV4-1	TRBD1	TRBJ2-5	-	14	CASSPLGTEETQYF	TGCGCCAGCAGCCCCCTGGGGACAGAAGAGACCCAGTACTTC